A selection of T cell receptor beta chains follows, all from one sample in a study of beta chain features in type 1 diabetes. Measured with immunoSEQ multiplex PCR; TCRdb has only the in-frame clones, and not every one. The repertoire consists of 200,000 to 250,000 clones, with 9.6% occurring once and the leading ten covering 0.03% to 0.04%. Sequenced material: naive CD4+ T cells from blood. These receptors all come from a woman aged 18 to 35 in good health. Each CDR3 is given with its conserved first and last residue. A D gene is named only where the DNA matches it firmly. Clone size is given for some rows only: seen once, a few or many times, or a class if the clone is expanded.

V gene	J gene	clone size	D gene	CDR3 DNA	CDR3 protein
TRBV9	TRBJ1-2	few	TRBD1	TGTGCCAGCAGCCCGGGACAGGAGAACTATGGCTACACCTTC	CASSPGQENYGYTF
TRBV2	TRBJ2-3	few	NA	TGTGCCAGCAGTGAATCCAGGGTAAATACGCAGTATTTT	CASSESRVNTQYF
TRBV10-3	TRBJ1-1	NA	TRBD1	TGTGCCATCAGCTCACAGGGGGTGAAAAGCGAAGCTTTCTTT	CAISSQGVKSEAFF
TRBV9	TRBJ1-2	few	TRBD1	TGTGCCAGCAGCGCGACAGACAGGGGTTTTCCGTATGGCTACACCTTC	CASSATDRGFPYGYTF
TRBV2	TRBJ2-4	few	TRBD2	TGTGCCAGCAGCCAGACTAGCGGGGGGGCTATGGCCAAAAACATTCAGTACTTC	CASSQTSGGAMAKNIQYF
TRBV6-4	TRBJ2-7	NA	TRBD2	TGTGCCAGCAGTGCTAGCGGGGGTTCCTACGAGCAGTACTTC	CASSASGGSYEQYF
TRBV5-4	TRBJ2-1	few	TRBD2	TGTGCCAGCAGTCGCCCGTCTTGGGGGAGGGCGGGTAATGAGCAGTTCTTC	CASSRPSWGRAGNEQFF
TRBV9	TRBJ2-4	many	TRBD2	TGTGCCAGCAGCGTTCAGGGCGGGGGAAACATTCAGTACTTC	CASSVQGGGNIQYF
TRBV15	TRBJ2-7	few	NA	TGTGCCACCAGCAGAGATGGAGGGGCCTACGAGCAGTACTTC	CATSRDGGAYEQYF
TRBV7-2	TRBJ2-7	NA	NA	TGTGCCAGCAGCCCGGTCACAGACCTGTACGAGCAGTACTTC	CASSPVTDLYEQYF
TRBV19	TRBJ2-5	few	TRBD2	TGTGCCAGTAGTGCTCGACTAGCGGGACGGAAAGAGACCCAGTACTTC	CASSARLAGRKETQYF
TRBV5-1	TRBJ1-1	few	TRBD1	TGCGCCAGCAGCTTAAACAGGGGCGGCACTGAAGCTTTCTTT	CASSLNRGGTEAFF
TRBV28	TRBJ2-7	NA	NA	TGTGCCAGCACCTTAAGCTCCTACGAGCAGTACTTC	CASTLSSYEQYF
TRBV12-5	TRBJ2-3	few	NA	TGTGCTAGTGCCCACGGGGGCACAGATACGCAGTATTTT	CASAHGGTDTQYF
TRBV4-1	TRBJ1-1	few	TRBD1	TGCGCCAGCAGCCAAAGGACAGGGAACACTGAAGCTTTCTTT	CASSQRTGNTEAFF
TRBV19	TRBJ2-1	many	NA	TGTGCCAGTAGCGAACCCGGCCTAGCGCGTAATGAGCAGTTCTTC	CASSEPGLARNEQFF
TRBV7-9	TRBJ1-1	NA	NA	TGTGCCAGCAGCTTACAGATGAACACTGAAGCTTTCTTT	CASSLQMNTEAFF
TRBV11-2	TRBJ1-2	few	NA	TGTGCCAGCAGCTCGGCAGACACCTATGGCTACACCTTC	CASSSADTYGYTF
TRBV11-2	TRBJ1-2	NA	TRBD1	TGTGCCAGCAGCCATGGTCTCCGGGACAGGGCAAGAAACGGCTACACCTTC	CASSHGLRDRARNGYTF
TRBV7-2	TRBJ2-3	few	NA	TGTGCCAGCAGCCAACGCACTATAGGGGTTTCAGCAGATACGCAGTATTTT	CASSQRTIGVSADTQYF
TRBV20-1	TRBJ2-7	NA	TRBD2	TGCAGCCTAGCGGGAGTCAGGGAGCAGTACTTC	CSLAGVREQYF
TRBV18	TRBJ2-7	few	TRBD2	TGTGCCAGCTCACCGGGACTAGCGGGTGGTTACGAGCAGTACTTC	CASSPGLAGGYEQYF
TRBV5-6	TRBJ2-6	NA	TRBD1	TGTGCCAGCAGCTTTTTCCAGGGGGCATTCTCTGGGGCCAACGTCCTGACTTTC	CASSFFQGAFSGANVLTF
TRBV5-1	TRBJ2-7	few	TRBD2	TGCGCCAGCAGCTTGCGCCGGGAGGGCCCAACCTACGAGCAGTACTTC	CASSLRREGPTYEQYF
TRBV21-1	TRBJ2-2	NA	NA	TGTGCCAGCAGCAAAGAGGAGGAGGGCCCGAACACCGGGGAGCTGTTTTTT	CASSKEEEGPNTGELFF
TRBV7-3	TRBJ2-1	NA	TRBD1	TGTGCCAGCAGCCCCGCTTTGGACAGGGCTGAGCAGTTCTTC	CASSPALDRAEQFF
TRBV4-2	TRBJ1-4	few	NA	TGTGCCAGCAGCCAAGAATCGGGGTTGTCAACTAATGAAAAACTGTTTTTT	CASSQESGLSTNEKLFF
TRBV7-6	TRBJ2-1	few	NA	TGTGCCAGCAGCTTAGCGGCGGGGAGCTCCTACAATGAGCAGTTCTTC	CASSLAAGSSYNEQFF
TRBV4-1	TRBJ1-1	NA	TRBD1	TGCGCCAGCAGGATGCCGGGACAGAGATTCATGAACACTGAAGCTTTCTTT	CASRMPGQRFMNTEAFF
TRBV30	TRBJ1-2	NA	TRBD1	TGTGCCTGGAGTGCAAGGACAGGGTTTGGCTACACCTTC	CAWSARTGFGYTF
TRBV27	TRBJ1-1	NA	NA	TGTGCCAGCAGTTTTCTGGGGGCGTCGCCCACTGAAGCTTTCTTT	CASSFLGASPTEAFF
TRBV2	TRBJ2-5	few	NA	TGTGCCAGCAGTGAAGGGGCAACGCCGACCCAGTACTTC	CASSEGATPTQYF
TRBV14	TRBJ1-5	few	TRBD1	TGTGCCAGCAGTGAAAGCAGGGGGACGCCCCAGCATTTT	CASSESRGTPQHF
TRBV11-3	TRBJ1-2	NA	TRBD1	TGTGCCAGCAGCCTTCGGACAGGGAGATATGGCTACACCTTC	CASSLRTGRYGYTF
TRBV5-1	TRBJ2-3	NA	TRBD2	TGCGCCAGCAGCTACGGGACTAGCGGGGCCGGTTCAGATACGCAGTATTTT	CASSYGTSGAGSDTQYF
TRBV18	TRBJ2-7	few	NA	TGTGCCAGCTCACCGCCGGGTAGCGGCAGAACCTACGAGCAGTACTTC	CASSPPGSGRTYEQYF
TRBV30	TRBJ1-1	NA	TRBD1	TGTGCCTGGAGTGTAAGGGGGCCTAAAGCTTTCTTT	CAWSVRGPKAFF
TRBV7-6	TRBJ1-1	few	TRBD1	TGTGCCAGCAGCGCAGGGACAGTCCCTGAAGCTTTCTTT	CASSAGTVPEAFF
TRBV6-5	TRBJ1-1	few	TRBD1	TGTGCCAGCAGTTCCTTGGACAGGGGCCGCACTGAAGCTTTCTTT	CASSSLDRGRTEAFF
TRBV7-2	TRBJ2-5	NA	TRBD2	TGTGCCAGCAGTCGAGGACTAGCGGGGGGCCTGTTAGAGACCCAGTACTTC	CASSRGLAGGLLETQYF
TRBV5-1	TRBJ1-1	few	NA	TGCGCCAGCAGCTTGGACTCGGGCACTGAAGCTTTCTTT	CASSLDSGTEAFF
TRBV10-1	TRBJ2-5	NA	NA	TGCGCCAGCAGTGAGCCGGGAGAGGCCCAGTACTTC	CASSEPGEAQYF
TRBV29-1	TRBJ1-6	NA	NA	TGCAGCGTTGAAAAGAGTGCAACACTAAGCTCACCCCTCCACTTT	CSVEKSATLSSPLHF
TRBV5-4	TRBJ1-5	NA	NA	TGTGCCAGCAGCTTGGGGCAAGCAGGGCAGCCCCAGCATTTT	CASSLGQAGQPQHF
TRBV29-1	TRBJ1-1	NA	NA	TGCAGCGTCCGCGGGTCATACACTGAAGCTTTCTTT	CSVRGSYTEAFF
TRBV18	TRBJ1-1	NA	NA	TGTGCCAGCTCACCCCAAGGCGGGACTGAAGCTTTCTTT	CASSPQGGTEAFF
TRBV7-2	TRBJ1-1	few	NA	TGTGCCAGCAGCTTCTCCGGGACATGGGCTTTCTTT	CASSFSGTWAFF
TRBV5-1	TRBJ2-5	few	TRBD2	TGCGCCAGCAGCGCAGGGACTAGCGGGAGACGGTACCAAGAGACCCAGTACTTC	CASSAGTSGRRYQETQYF
TRBV2	TRBJ2-4	once	TRBD2	TGTGCCAGCAGGACCAATCCCGGACTAGCGGGACAAGTGGGCAAAAACATTCAGTACTTC	CASRTNPGLAGQVGKNIQYF
TRBV10-3	TRBJ2-6	few	TRBD1	TGTGCCATCACCGGACAGGGGGCGAGCTCTGGGGCCAACGTCCTGACTTTC	CAITGQGASSGANVLTF
TRBV14	TRBJ1-1	many	NA	TGTGCCAGCAGCCCCCGGGTGAACACTGAAGCTTTCTTT	CASSPRVNTEAFF
TRBV7-9	TRBJ1-1	few	TRBD1	TGTGCCAGCAGTCCCTGGGGGACAGGAAAAATGAACACTGAAGCTTTCTTT	CASSPWGTGKMNTEAFF
TRBV2	TRBJ2-1	few	NA	TGTGCCAGCAGTGATTCGGTAGGGGTGAATGAGCAGTTCTTC	CASSDSVGVNEQFF
TRBV30	TRBJ1-2	few	NA	TGTGCCTGGAGTGCGTTACAGGGACATGGCTACACCTTC	CAWSALQGHGYTF
TRBV27	TRBJ1-4	few	NA	TGTGCCAGCAGTTCGACGGGAAGGGGGCTGTTTTTT	CASSSTGRGLFF
TRBV2	TRBJ2-7	few	TRBD2	TGTGCCAGCAGAGCGGGACTAGCGGGAAGCGAGCAGTACTTC	CASRAGLAGSEQYF
TRBV18	TRBJ1-1	NA	NA	TGTGCCAGCTCACCGGCGGGGTCTGAAGCTTTCTTT	CASSPAGSEAFF
TRBV23-1	TRBJ1-2	NA	NA	TGCGCCAGCAGTCATTCGCCGGGACTGCCTGCTGGTGGCTACACCTTC	CASSHSPGLPAGGYTF
TRBV6-5	TRBJ2-7	few	TRBD1	TGTGCCAGCAGCAAAGGGACAGGCTACGAGCAGTACTTC	CASSKGTGYEQYF
TRBV18	TRBJ2-1	many	NA	TGTGCCAGCTCACCACCGTCTTCCAGATCTCAGTTCTTC	CASSPPSSRSQFF